These 21 T cell receptor beta chains were all obtained from the same sample, sequenced in a study of control samples from healthy donors and cancer patients. Profiled with immunoSEQ multiplex PCR; TCRdb holds only in-frame clones, not every one. This table has tens of thousands of clones, 84% appearing once. The sample comprised blood. These receptors originate from a man aged 45 to 65 in good health.

The chain recombines TRBV4-3 with TRBJ1-4, with 7 bases matching TRBD1. This CDR3 has 15 amino acids. The germline V gene has CDR1 LGHNA and CDR2 YSLEER. The junction had 3 bases not matched to a gene; V was cut back by 1 base and J by 4 bases. The CDR3 loop is CASSQGTGYNEKLFF. The CDR3 DNA sequence: TGCGCCAGCAGCCAAGGGACAGGATATAATGAAAAACTGTTTTTT.

This clone has a single count. This chain connects TRBV10-3 to TRBJ2-2; 10 bases are a match to TRBD1. V was pared by 2 bases and J by 6 bases, with 6 bases of the junction left unmatched. Germline CDR1 and CDR2: ENHRY and SYGVKD. CDR3 size: 16 residues. CDR3 loop: CAISENPGTGAGELFF. The DNA of the CDR3 is TGTGCCATCAGTGAGAACCCCGGGACAGGGGCCGGGGAGCTGTTTTTT.

This clone was seen more than once but under ten times. This chain connects TRBV7-9 to TRBJ1-4, with D uncertain. The CDR3 length is 15 residues. Germline values: CDR1 SEHNR, CDR2 FQNEAQ (reference sequence). V lost 0 bases and J 8 bases, leaving 13 bases between the germline ends. CDR3 region: CASSLAGFLGEKLFF. CDR3 bases: TGTGCCAGCAGCTTAGCCGGATTCTTGGGGGAAAAACTGTTTTTT.

The chain employs TRBV12-3 or TRBV12-4 and TRBJ2-1; D gene unclear. V was clipped by 2 bases and J by 8 bases, with 7 bases between them. The CDR3 covers 12 residues. The CDR3 spells CASSLFGDEQFF. In DNA form, the CDR3 reads TGTGCCAGCAGTTTATTCGGAGATGAGCAGTTCTTC.

The V gene is TRBV11-2, the J gene TRBJ1-1, with D possibly matching TRBD1 (6 bases). The germline V gene has CDR1 SGHAT and CDR2 FQNNGV. The CDR3 is 15 residues long. V was pared by 6 bases and J by 4 bases, with 18 bases between. CDR3 in DNA: TGTGCCAGCAGTTATATACAGGGCCCGCGCACTGAAGCTTTCTTT. It translates to CASSYIQGPRTEAFF.

This clone was counted a few times. The rearrangement uses TRBV19 and TRBJ1-1, with TRBD1 as a possible D gene (6 bases). Trimming took off 4 bases at V and 8 bases at J, with 11 bases between the two ends. From germline, CDR1 is LNHDA and CDR2 SQIVND (reference sequence). This CDR3 has 12 residues. The CDR3 spells CASSRKGQEAFF. Written as DNA, the CDR3 is TGTGCCAGTAGTAGGAAAGGACAGGAAGCTTTCTTT.

V gene TRBV30 combines with J gene TRBJ2-7; D is ambiguous. There are 13 residues in the CDR3. Trimming took 3 bases from V and 2 from J, leaving 11 bases between them. CDR1 GTSNPN and CDR2 SVGIG come from the germline V gene (reference sequence). The CDR3 protein is CAWRILLPYEQYF. For the CDR3, the DNA is TGTGCCTGGAGGATCCTACTACCCTACGAGCAGTACTTC.

This chain links TRBV7-2 with TRBJ2-5; unclear D gene. V gave up 2 bases and J gave up 2 bases, with 12 bases separating them. Germline V gene lookup returns CDR1 SGHTA and CDR2 FQGNSA. This CDR3 contains 15 residues. CDR3 sequence reads: CASSLNLGPQETQYF. The CDR3 DNA follows: TGTGCCAGCAGCTTAAATCTAGGACCTCAAGAGACCCAGTACTTC.

This clone was observed a handful of times. The chain has TRBV9 and TRBJ2-7, with TRBD1 identical over 7 bases. Looked up from germline, CDR1 is SGDLS and CDR2 is YYNGEE. V shed 4 bases and J 0 bases; nucleotides not matched to a gene: 10. This CDR3 comprises 16 residues. This chain's CDR3 is CASSPPQGFGSYEQYF. CDR3 DNA sequence: TGTGCCAGCAGCCCACCACAGGGGTTCGGCTCCTACGAGCAGTACTTC.

This chain connects TRBV4-2 to TRBJ1-2, with D possibly TRBD1 on 6 matching bases. The V gene's germline CDR1 is LGHNA and CDR2 YNFKEQ. V was trimmed by 0 bases and J by 1 base, leaving 9 bases between them. The CDR3 runs to 15 residues. CDR3 amino acids: CASSQESQGNYGYTF. In DNA, the CDR3 is TGTGCCAGCAGCCAAGAATCACAGGGTAACTATGGCTACACCTTC.

V and J are TRBV30 and TRBJ2-5; either TRBD1 or TRBD2 may supply D (5 bases each). The CDR3 extends over 13 amino acids. In germline, CDR1 is GTSNPN, CDR2 SVGIG (reference sequence). The CDR3 sequence: CARDYQGDETQYF. CDR3 bases: TGTGCTCGTGACTATCAGGGCGATGAGACCCAGTACTTC.

This chain joins TRBV5-1 and TRBJ1-2; perhaps TRBD1 as D (6 bases). This CDR3 has 14 amino acids. Trimming cost V 4 bases and J 4 bases, with 14 bases left between them. Germline V lookup: CDR1 SGHRS, CDR2 YFSETQ. CDR3 DNA: TGCGCCAGCAGCAGCGACAGGTTCGGCTATGGCTACACCTTC. It codes for CASSSDRFGYGYTF.

The chain joins TRBV5-6 to TRBJ1-1; a weak D match, TRBD1 (5 bases). Trimming left V 0 bases short and J 4 bases short, with 13 bases between. This CDR3 is 15 amino acids long. Germline CDR1 reads SGHDT; CDR2 reads YYEEEE. Here the CDR3 DNA reads TGTGCCAGCAGCTTGGGACAGCGCTCGATCACTGAAGCTTTCTTT. This codes for CASSLGQRSITEAFF.

The V and J genes are TRBV7-9 and TRBJ1-5; 9 nucleotides match TRBD1. CDR3 length equals 14 residues. Trimming cost V 4 bases and J 6 bases; bases outside gene matches: 4. Per germline, CDR1 SEHNR and CDR2 FQNEAQ (reference sequence). The CDR3: CASSSGQGGQPQHF. The CDR3 DNA is TGTGCCAGCAGCTCGGGACAGGGAGGTCAGCCCCAGCATTTT.

Here the CDR3 DNA reads TGTGCCAGCAGTTTACGGTGGGCAGTATCCTACGAGCAGTACTTC. It encodes CASSLRWAVSYEQYF. The J gene is TRBJ2-7, the V gene TRBV27; D ambiguous. The V gene lost 2 bases and the J gene lost 1 base, with 12 bases spanning the gap. Germline V CDR1 and CDR2: MNHEY, SMNVEV (reference sequence). The CDR3 is made up of 15 amino acids.

The chain couples TRBV29-1 to TRBJ2-7; 7 bases are shared with TRBD1. The germline gives CDR1 SQVTM, CDR2 ANQGSEA. The CDR3 has 13 amino acids. The V segment lost 1 base and the J segment 7 bases; nucleotides outside the gene matches: 7. The CDR3 protein is CSVEATGFGEQYF. In nucleotides, the CDR3 is TGCAGCGTTGAAGCGACAGGGTTCGGGGAGCAGTACTTC.

This clone came up once. This chain links TRBV3-1 (or the pseudogene TRBV3-2) with TRBJ1-2, with D unclear. V lost 4 bases and J lost 4, with 10 bases in between. CDR1 and CDR2 (germline): LGHDT, YNNKEL (reference sequence). The CDR3 sequence is 13 residues long. CDR3 sequence reads: CASSLPSRYGYTF. CDR3 DNA sequence: TGTGCCAGCAGCCTCCCAAGTCGCTATGGCTACACCTTC.

The rearrangement links TRBV27 to TRBJ2-1, with D possibly TRBD1 on 5 matching bases. Germline V lookup: CDR1 MNHEY, CDR2 SMNVEV (reference sequence). V was pared by 6 bases and J by 0 bases, with 12 bases between. The CDR3 spans 15 residues. The CDR3 DNA follows: TGTGCCAGCAGAAGGGGATCCCGCTCCTACAATGAGCAGTTCTTC. Protein: CASRRGSRSYNEQFF.

J is TRBJ2-7 and V is TRBV7-9; possibly TRBD1 for D (6 bases). CDR3 length equals 15 residues. The germline CDR1 and CDR2 sequences are SEHNR and FQNEAQ (reference sequence). The V end lost 5 bases, the J end lost 1 base, and 15 bases lay between the germline ends. The CDR3 here is CASSITTGISYEQYF. CDR3 in DNA: TGTGCCAGCAGCATCACGACAGGAATTTCCTACGAGCAGTACTTC.

The chain recombines TRBV7-3 with TRBJ2-3; 9 bases fit TRBD2. The CDR3 has 17 residues. Germline CDR1 reads SGHTA; CDR2 reads FQGTGA. The V and J ends lost 1 base and 4 bases, in that order; junction bases with no gene match: 9. For the CDR3, the DNA is TGTGCCAGCAGCTTAATAGCGGGAGTAGGTTTGGCAGATACGCAGTATTTT. Translating gives CASSLIAGVGLADTQYF.

This chain links TRBV11-2 with TRBJ2-7; D gene uncertain. V was trimmed by 6 bases and J by 6 bases, leaving 12 bases between them. The CDR3 is made up of 12 amino acids. Per germline, CDR1 SGHAT and CDR2 FQNNGV. The CDR3 sequence: CASRATASEQYF. In nucleotides, the CDR3 is TGTGCCAGCAGGGCAACGGCCAGCGAGCAGTACTTC.